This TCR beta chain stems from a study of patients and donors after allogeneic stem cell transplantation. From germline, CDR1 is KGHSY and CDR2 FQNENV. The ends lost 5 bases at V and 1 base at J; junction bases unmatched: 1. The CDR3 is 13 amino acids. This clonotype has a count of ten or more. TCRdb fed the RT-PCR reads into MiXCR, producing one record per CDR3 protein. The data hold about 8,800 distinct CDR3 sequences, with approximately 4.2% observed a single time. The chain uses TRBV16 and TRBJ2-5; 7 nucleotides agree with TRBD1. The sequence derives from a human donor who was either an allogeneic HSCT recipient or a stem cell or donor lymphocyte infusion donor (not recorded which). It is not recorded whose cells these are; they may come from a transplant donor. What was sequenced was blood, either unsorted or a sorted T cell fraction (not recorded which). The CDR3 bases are TGTGCCAGCAGCGGGGACAGCCAAGAGACCCAGTACTTC. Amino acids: CASSGDSQETQYF.